The 20 T cell receptor beta chains presented below share a single source sample, sequenced in a study of T cells after yellow fever vaccination. TCRdb ran MiXCR on the 5' RACE reads and lists one entry per CDR3 protein. Here the sample spans hundreds of thousands of distinct CDR3 sequences, about 9.5% being singletons. This specimen was PBMCs, taken on the day of the first yellow fever vaccination. Receptors originate from a man between 18 and 29 years old who received the YFV17D yellow fever vaccine.

In its sample, this clonotype was seen a few times. The V gene is TRBV5-1, the J gene TRBJ2-1, with D possibly being TRBD1 (6 bases). V lost 1 base and J lost 6, with 23 bases in between. CDR3 length equals 18 residues. Germline V gene sequence: CDR1 SGHRS, CDR2 YFSETQ. CDR3 in DNA: TGCGCCAGCAGCTTGCGACGGGACATTGGACCAAGATCCAATGAGCAGTTCTTC. This codes for CASSLRRDIGPRSNEQFF. Full variable domain (missing parts from reference TRBV5-1 and TRBJ2-1): KAGVTQTPRYLIKTRGQQVTLSCSPISGHRSVSWYQQTPGQGLQFLFEYFSETQRNKGNFPGRFSGRQFSNSRSEMNVSTLELGDSALYLCASSLRRDIGPRSNEQFFGPGTRLTVL.

The chain employs TRBV29-1 and TRBJ2-7; D is unclear. Per germline, CDR1 SQVTM and CDR2 ANQGSEA. Trimming stripped 6 bases from V and 5 bases from J, with 5 bases between. This CDR3 comprises 9 residues. In DNA form, the CDR3 reads TGCAGCGTCAGCGACGAGCAGTACTTC. It codes for CSVSDEQYF.

In this sample, this clonotype turned up a few times. The V gene is TRBV7-8, the J gene TRBJ2-7; D call uncertain. V lost 1 base and J lost 5, with 12 bases in between. This CDR3 region has 14 residues. CDR1 and CDR2 (germline): SGHVS, FQNEAQ. CDR3 amino acids: CASSLGVGFHEQYV. The CDR3 DNA follows: TGTGCCAGCAGCTTAGGTGTAGGGTTTCACGAGCAGTACGTC.

The chain joins TRBV20-1 to TRBJ2-7; D might be TRBD1 or TRBD2, each matching 5 bases. The CDR3 is made up of 13 amino acids. V lost 8 bases to trimming and J lost 2 bases, with 16 bases between them. The germline CDR1 and CDR2 sequences are DFQATT and SNEGSKA (reference sequence). In DNA, the CDR3 is TGCAGTCCGTACACGGGACCCACCTACGAGCAGTACTTC. It specifies CSPYTGPTYEQYF.

There are a few counts of this clonotype. The rearrangement uses TRBV11-2 and TRBJ2-1, with TRBD2 identical over 16 bases. The V gene end was trimmed by 5 bases and the J gene end by 10 bases; junction bases not matched to a gene: 8. This CDR3 is 16 amino acids long. Germline lookup yields CDR1 SGHAT and CDR2 FQNNGV. This CDR3 is CASSQEGLAGGEEQFF. The CDR3 DNA is TGTGCCAGCAGCCAAGAGGGACTAGCGGGGGGGGAGGAGCAGTTCTTC.

This rearrangement joins TRBV4-3 to TRBJ2-5; 10 bases align to TRBD1. Germline-derived CDR1 and CDR2 are LGHNA and YSLEER. V lost 4 bases to trimming and J lost 2 bases; unmatched junction nucleotides: 7. This CDR3 region has 16 residues. CDR3 amino acids: CASSRDRGLAQETQYF. The CDR3 DNA follows: TGCGCCAGCAGCCGGGACAGGGGTTTGGCACAAGAGACCCAGTACTTC.

This clonotype was seen a few times. The J gene is TRBJ1-2, the V gene TRBV2, with D possibly matching TRBD1 (5 bases). CDR1 and CDR2 from the germline V gene are SNHLY and FYNNEI. V gave up 7 bases and J gave up 6 bases, with 9 bases separating them. CDR3 size: 11 residues. This CDR3 is CASNLGDGYTF. The CDR3 DNA follows: TGTGCCAGCAACTTAGGGGATGGCTACACCTTC.

The gene calls are TRBV6-5 and TRBJ2-2, with TRBD1 matching 9 bases. CDR1 is MNHEY and CDR2 is SVGAGI in the germline V gene. CDR3 size: 15 residues. J lost 4 bases, V lost 1 base, and 1 base had no gene match. This CDR3 reads CASSYWGQGTGELFF. The CDR3 DNA reads TGTGCCAGCAGTTACTGGGGACAGGGCACCGGGGAGCTGTTTTTT.

This clonotype was counted a few times. CDR3: CASSQAGGPEAFF. CDR3 sequence (DNA): TGCGCCAGCAGCCAAGCAGGGGGCCCTGAAGCTTTCTTT. This chain uses TRBV4-1 with TRBJ1-1, with 8 bases matching TRBD1. Germline V gene data show CDR1 as MGHRA and CDR2 as YSYEKL. The CDR3 contains 13 residues. V lost 1 base, J lost 6 bases, and 1 base stayed unmatched.

This clonotype showed up many times. This chain joins TRBV7-2 and TRBJ2-3; TRBD2 agrees at 14 bases. V lost 0 bases and J lost 0; bases outside the gene matches: 2. There are 18 residues in the CDR3. From germline, CDR1 is SGHTA and CDR2 FQGNSA. CDR3 protein: CASSLAGTSGSSTDTQYF. For the CDR3, the DNA is TGTGCCAGCAGCTTAGCCGGGACTAGCGGGAGTAGCACAGATACGCAGTATTTT.

This clonotype was found a few times. The gene calls are TRBV6-1 and TRBJ2-7; D gene unclear. The germline gives CDR1 MNHNS, CDR2 SASEGT. This CDR3 comprises 15 residues. Trimming cost V 6 bases and J 5 bases, with 20 bases left between them. CDR3 in DNA: TGTGCCAGCAGCGGGTCTTCACCCCTGGGCGACGAGCAGTACTTC. Amino acids: CASSGSSPLGDEQYF.

The chain combines TRBV5-1 with TRBJ1-1, with a weak D call TRBD1 (6 bases). Looked up from germline, CDR1 is SGHRS and CDR2 is YFSETQ. Trimming left V 0 bases short and J 1 base short, with 10 bases between. CDR3 length: 15 residues. CDR3 region: CASSLAGTQNTEAFF. The CDR3 region has the DNA TGCGCCAGCAGCTTGGCTGGGACACAGAACACTGAAGCTTTCTTT.

Turning to this clonotype: One junction end does not reproduce the germline sequence, and a read error may be involved. This chain connects TRBV29-1 to TRBJ2-2, with 8 bases matching TRBD2. The germline V gene has CDR1 SQVTM and CDR2 ANQGSEA. The CDR3 is 16 amino acids. The CDR3 DNA is TGCAGCGTTGTTTTGTTACGGGGGGGCCGTTGGCGGGAGCTGTCTTTT. Encoded protein: CSVVLLRGGRWRELSF.

In this sample, this clonotype turned up a few times. This chain joins TRBV7-9 and TRBJ1-1, with D hard to call. The CDR3 loop spans 16 amino acids. Germline values: CDR1 SEHNR, CDR2 FQNEAQ (reference sequence). Trimming pared 10 bases from V and 7 bases from J, leaving 28 bases between. In nucleotides, the CDR3 is TGTGCCACCCGCCAAGGGTCGAGGAGGGATTGGGGTGAAGCTTTCTTT. Encoded protein: CATRQGSRRDWGEAFF.

The J gene is TRBJ2-3, the V gene TRBV5-1; TRBD1 is a possible D gene (5 bases). CDR3 length: 14 amino acids. V was pared by 2 bases and J by 4 bases, with 11 bases between. Germline loops: CDR1 SGHRS, CDR2 YFSETQ. The CDR3 DNA reads as TGCGCCAGCAGCTTCCAGGGAACGGCAGATACGCAGTATTTT. Its translation is CASSFQGTADTQYF.

The V gene is TRBV6-5, the J gene TRBJ1-5, with D possibly matching TRBD1 (6 bases). CDR3 length equals 15 residues. V lost 2 bases and J 5 bases, leaving 13 bases between the germline ends. Per the germline V gene, CDR1 is MNHEY and CDR2 is SVGAGI. CDR3 sequence reads: CASSYGGGPDQPQHF. The CDR3 DNA reads TGTGCCAGCAGTTACGGGGGGGGCCCTGATCAGCCCCAGCATTTT.

This clonotype has more than one count but fewer than ten. The chain has TRBV6-1 and TRBJ2-3; D unresolved. Germline-derived CDR1 and CDR2 are MNHNS and SASEGT. This CDR3 region has 13 residues. Trimming removed 0 bases at V and 4 bases at J, with 5 bases between. The CDR3: CASSEASPDTQYF. DNA of the CDR3: TGTGCCAGCAGTGAAGCTAGTCCAGATACGCAGTATTTT.

The chain couples TRBV5-4 to TRBJ2-1; 7 bases are a match to TRBD2. The CDR3 is made up of 16 amino acids. The trim removed 5 bases at V and 7 bases at J, leaving 15 bases unmatched. CDR1 is SGHNT and CDR2 is YYREEE in the germline V gene (reference sequence). For the CDR3, the DNA is TGTGCCAGCAGTGACATGACTAGCAGCCGCGTAAATGAGCAGTTCTTC. This translates into CASSDMTSSRVNEQFF.

The CDR3 sequence is CASSLLAGGFTDTQYF. In DNA, the CDR3 is TGTGCCAGCAGCCTCCTAGCGGGGGGCTTCACCGATACGCAGTATTTT. This rearrangement joins TRBV14 to TRBJ2-3, with 11 nucleotides matching TRBD2. After removal of 4 bases from V and 6 bases from J, the junction contained 9 bases not matched to a gene. Germline V gene lookup returns CDR1 SGHDN and CDR2 FVKESK. This CDR3 region has 16 residues.

There are many counts of this clonotype. The rearrangement uses TRBV7-9 and TRBJ2-6; tentatively, D is TRBD2 (5 bases). V lost 2 bases and J lost 4, with 15 bases in between. Germline V lookup: CDR1 SEHNR, CDR2 FQNEAQ (reference sequence). This CDR3 has 17 residues. The CDR3 loop is CASSLLVGGPGANVLTF. The CDR3 nucleotides are TGTGCCAGCAGCTTACTGGTTGGAGGTCCGGGGGCCAACGTCCTGACTTTC.